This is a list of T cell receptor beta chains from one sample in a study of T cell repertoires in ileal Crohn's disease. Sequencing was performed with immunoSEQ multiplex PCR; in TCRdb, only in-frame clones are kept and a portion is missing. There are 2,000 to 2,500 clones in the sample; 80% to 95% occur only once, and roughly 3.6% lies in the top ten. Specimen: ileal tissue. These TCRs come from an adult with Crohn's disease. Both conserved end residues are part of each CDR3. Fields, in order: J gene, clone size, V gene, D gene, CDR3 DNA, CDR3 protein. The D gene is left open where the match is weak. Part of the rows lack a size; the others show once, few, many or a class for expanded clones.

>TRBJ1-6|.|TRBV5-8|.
TGTGCCAGCAGCTTTTTGCTACCAGGGAACTCCTATAATTCACCCCTCCACTTT
CASSFLLPGNSYNSPLHF
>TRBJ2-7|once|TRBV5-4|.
TGTGCCAGCAGCTTAAGGGGCGAGCAGTACTTC
CASSLRGEQYF
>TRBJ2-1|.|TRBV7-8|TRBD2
TGTGCCAGCAGCTTAGCCGGTACGAGCGGGGGAACCTACAATGAGCAGTTCTTC
CASSLAGTSGGTYNEQFF
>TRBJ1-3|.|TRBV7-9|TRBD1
TGTGCCAGCAGCCCCACGACAGGGCTCGGAAACACCATATATTTT
CASSPTTGLGNTIYF
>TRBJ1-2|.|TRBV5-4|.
TGTGCCAGCAGCTTTAACAGGGCTCGTGACTATGGCTACACCTTC
CASSFNRARDYGYTF
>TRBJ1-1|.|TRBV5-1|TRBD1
TGCGCCAGCAGCCCATCAGGGGGGACGTCGTACACTGAAGCTTTCTTT
CASSPSGGTSYTEAFF
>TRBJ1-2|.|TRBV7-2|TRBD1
TGTGCCAGCAGTCGACAGGGAGGTAACTATGGCTACACCTTC
CASSRQGGNYGYTF
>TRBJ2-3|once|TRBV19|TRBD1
TGTGCCAGTAGTGTGGGACAGCAAGCCACAGATACGCAGTATTTT
CASSVGQQATDTQYF
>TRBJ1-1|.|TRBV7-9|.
TGTGCCAGCAGCCCGAGAGGTGGTGGTAACGTTGGAGCTTTCTTT
CASSPRGGGNVGAFF
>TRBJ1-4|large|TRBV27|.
TGTGCCAGCAGTCGCCAGTTGAATGAAAAACTGTTTTTT
CASSRQLNEKLFF
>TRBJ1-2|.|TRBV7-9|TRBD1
TGTGCCAGCAGCTCAGGAGCCGGACAGGGATCGTTGGGCTACACCTTC
CASSSGAGQGSLGYTF
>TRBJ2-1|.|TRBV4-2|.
TGTGCCAGCAGCCAAGAGGTCAGCGGCGCCCCCTACAATGAGCAGTTCTTC
CASSQEVSGAPYNEQFF
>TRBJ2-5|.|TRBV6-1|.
TGTGCCAGCAGTGCCGGGATGGGAGAGACCCAGTACTTC
CASSAGMGETQYF
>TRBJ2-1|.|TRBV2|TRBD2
TGTGCCAGCGGGGGGGGGTCTAGCTCTAAGGTTGAGCAGTTCTTC
CASGGGSSSKVEQFF
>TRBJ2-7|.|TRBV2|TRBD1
TGTGCCAGCAGACCGGGACAGCGGACCTACGAGCAGTACTTC
CASRPGQRTYEQYF
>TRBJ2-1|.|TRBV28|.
TGTGCCAGCAGCCAGGTGGCCCTTGGCAGTTACTACAATGAGCAGTTCTTC
CASSQVALGSYYNEQFF
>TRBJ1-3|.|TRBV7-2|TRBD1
TGTGCCAGCAGCCATTCCGGGACAGCAATATATTTT
CASSHSGTAIYF